The 3 T cell receptor beta chains reported below all come from one sample, sequenced in a study of T cell repertoires in ileal Crohn's disease. Using immunoSEQ multiplex PCR, the repertoire was profiled, and TCRdb retains in-frame clones only, with some absent. The table has fewer than 18,000 clones, around three quarters seen once. The sequencing sample was made of ileal tissue. Receptor source: an adult with Crohn's disease.

As concerns this clone: This CDR3 is also generated by other DNA sequences in the sample. This rearrangement joins TRBV6-5 to TRBJ1-3; 8 nucleotides align to TRBD1. Looked up from germline, CDR1 is MNHEY and CDR2 is SVGAGI. The CDR3 extends over 13 amino acids. V was pared by 6 bases and J by 7 bases, with 5 bases of the junction left unmatched. Here the CDR3 DNA reads TGTGCCAGCAGCCGGGACAGGTCCAACACCATATATTTT. This translates into CASSRDRSNTIYF.

This chain uses TRBV5-1 with TRBJ2-3, with a weak D call TRBD2 (7 bases). Germline-derived CDR1 and CDR2 are SGHRS and YFSETQ. V was cut by 4 bases and J by 2 bases, with 17 bases left in between. CDR3 size: 16 residues. Here the CDR3 reads CASSRGGATSTDTQYF. CDR3 DNA: TGCGCCAGCAGCAGGGGGGGGGCCACCTCCACAGATACGCAGTATTTT.

V and J are TRBV2 and TRBJ1-3; D uncertain. CDR1 is SNHLY, CDR2 FYNNEI, per germline. The CDR3 extends over 13 amino acids. The V end lost 4 bases, the J end lost 4 bases, and 8 bases lay between the germline ends. DNA for the CDR3: TGTGCCAGCAGTGCCAGGAACGGAAACACCATATATTTT. It yields the protein CASSARNGNTIYF.